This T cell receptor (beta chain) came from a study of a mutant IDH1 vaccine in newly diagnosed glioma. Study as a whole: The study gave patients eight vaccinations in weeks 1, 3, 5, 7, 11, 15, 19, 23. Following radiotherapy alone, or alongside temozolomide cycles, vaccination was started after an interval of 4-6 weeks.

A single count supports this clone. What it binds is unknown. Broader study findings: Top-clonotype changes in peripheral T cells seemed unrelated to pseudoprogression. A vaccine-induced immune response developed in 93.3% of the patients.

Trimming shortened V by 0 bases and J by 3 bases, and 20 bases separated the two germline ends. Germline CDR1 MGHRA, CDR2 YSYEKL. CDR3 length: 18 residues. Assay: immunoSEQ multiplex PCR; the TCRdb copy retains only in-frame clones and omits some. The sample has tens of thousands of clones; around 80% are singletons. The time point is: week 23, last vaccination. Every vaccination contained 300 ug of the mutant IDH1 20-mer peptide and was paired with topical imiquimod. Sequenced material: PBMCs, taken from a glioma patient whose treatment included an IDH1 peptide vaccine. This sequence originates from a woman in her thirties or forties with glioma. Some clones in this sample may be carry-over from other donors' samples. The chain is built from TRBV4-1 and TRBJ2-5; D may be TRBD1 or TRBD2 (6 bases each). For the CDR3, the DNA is TGCGCCAGCAGCCAAGATAACAGGGTGGGGGTAGCGGAAGAGACCCAGTACTTC. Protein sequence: CASSQDNRVGVAEETQYF.